This T cell receptor (beta chain) came from a study of cytomegalovirus exposure and HLA in healthy donors. Study-level findings and limits: The authors enumerated under 200 TCR beta chains as linked to cytomegalovirus. The tendency of first-cohort TCR clusters to co-occur in the 100 to 150 validation repertoires emerged from a later analysis.

Here immunoSEQ multiplex PCR was the method, and the copy in TCRdb shows in-frame clones only, minus some. The sample carries about 360,000 clones, 86% recorded once. Comment on this clone: Its antigen is currently unknown.

This TCR was recovered from a woman younger than 30 in good health and CMV-seronegative. The specimen sequenced was PBMCs.

The CDR3 protein is CASKGGPNTGELFF. The CDR3 DNA follows: TGTGCCAGCAAGGGGGGGCCGAACACCGGGGAGCTGTTTTTT. J is TRBJ2-2 and V is TRBV13, with D maybe TRBD2 (7 bases). CDR3 length: 14 amino acids. The germline CDR1 and CDR2 sequences are PRHDT and FYEKMQ (reference sequence). Deletions cut 7 bases from V and 0 bases from J, with 9 bases between.